The 9 T cell receptor beta chains in this list originate from one sample, sequenced in a study of blood T cell repertoires in COVID-19. Profiled with immunoSEQ multiplex PCR; TCRdb holds only in-frame clones, not every one. The profile covers under 500,000 clones, with about 89% appearing a single time and roughly 4% taken by the ten largest. Sequenced: peripheral blood. The receptors derive from a woman between 25 and 40 years old with acute or convalescent COVID-19.

The chain is built from TRBV28 and TRBJ1-2; D is perhaps TRBD1 (5 bases). Germline assignment: CDR1 MDHEN and CDR2 SYDVKM. Trimming removed 4 bases from V and 1 base from J, with 13 bases in between. This CDR3 region has 15 residues. The DNA of the CDR3 is TGTGCCAGCAGTTATCAGGGTGGACATAACTATGGCTACACCTTC. Translation: CASSYQGGHNYGYTF.

The V call is TRBV28, the J call TRBJ1-5, with D possibly TRBD1 on 6 matching bases. This CDR3 contains 17 residues. Trimming removed 5 bases at V and 1 base at J, with 18 bases between. Germline values: CDR1 MDHEN, CDR2 SYDVKM. The CDR3 coding sequence is TGTGCCAGCAGTCAATACAGGGTCTCAGTCAGCAATCAGCCCCAGCATTTT. As protein: CASSQYRVSVSNQPQHF.

This rearrangement joins TRBV28 to TRBJ2-7, with TRBD2 as a possible D gene (5 bases). CDR3 length: 14 amino acids. Trimming removed 3 bases from V and 2 bases from J, with 11 bases in between. CDR1 and CDR2 from the germline V gene are MDHEN and SYDVKM. The CDR3 region is CASSFFRRPYEQYF. CDR3 bases: TGTGCCAGCAGTTTCTTTAGGAGGCCCTACGAGCAGTACTTC.

This chain uses TRBV5-4 with TRBJ2-1; 8 bases agree with TRBD2. Germline V lookup: CDR1 SGHNT, CDR2 YYREEE (reference sequence). This CDR3 region has 17 residues. V lost 2 bases and J lost 3; bases outside the gene matches: 10. In DNA form, the CDR3 reads TGTGCCAGCAGCTTCCTTTACGGGGGGGCCGACTACAATGAGCAGTTCTTC. It encodes CASSFLYGGADYNEQFF.

The gene calls are TRBV30 and TRBJ2-1, with D possibly being TRBD1 (5 bases). Germline CDR1 reads GTSNPN; CDR2 reads SVGIG (reference sequence). Trimming pared 1 base from V and 7 bases from J, leaving 20 bases between. CDR3 length equals 16 residues. CDR3 sequence: CAWSDPLAGARNEQFF. Here the CDR3 DNA reads TGTGCCTGGAGTGACCCCCTCGCTGGGGCCCGGAATGAGCAGTTCTTC.

This clone was detected once. The chain uses TRBV5-1 and TRBJ2-6, with D unresolved. Germline V gene sequence: CDR1 SGHRS, CDR2 YFSETQ. Trimming left V 3 bases short and J 0 bases short, with 7 bases between. There are 15 residues in the CDR3. The CDR3 here is CASSSVTSGANVLTF. CDR3 in DNA: TGCGCCAGCAGCTCGGTAACCTCTGGGGCCAACGTCCTGACTTTC.

V usage is TRBV15 and J usage is TRBJ1-6; D remains unclear. The V end lost 2 bases, the J end lost 13 bases, and 9 bases lay between the germline ends. The CDR3 is 12 residues long. Germline CDR1 is LNHNV and CDR2 is YYDKDF (reference sequence). CDR3 sequence (DNA): TGTGCCACCAGCAGATACACCCGTCCCCTCCACTTT. It translates to CATSRYTRPLHF. The full variable domain, with the rest looked up from reference TRBV15 and TRBJ1-6, is DAMVIQNPRYQVTQFGKPVTLSCSQTLNHNVMYWYQQKSSQAPKLLFHYYDKDFNNEADTPDNFQSRRPNTSFCFLDIRSPGLGDTAMYLCATSRYTRPLHFGNGTRLTVT.

The chain couples TRBV3-1 (or the pseudogene TRBV3-2) to TRBJ2-7; tentative D call: TRBD1 (6 bases). The ends were cut back, 0 bases at V and 6 bases at J, with 15 bases in the middle. This CDR3 is 15 amino acids long. Germline CDR1 reads LGHDT; CDR2 reads YNNKEL (reference sequence). The CDR3 bases are TGTGCCAGCAGCCAAGAGGGGGCAGGGGACGGCGAGCAGTACTTC. This codes for CASSQEGAGDGEQYF.

The chain carries TRBV3-1 (or the pseudogene TRBV3-2) and TRBJ2-3; 9 bases match TRBD2. CDR3 length: 18 amino acids. J was trimmed by 1 base and V by 4 bases; bases with no gene match: 12. Germline CDR1 and CDR2: LGHDT and YNNKEL (reference sequence). In DNA, the CDR3 is TGTGCCAGCAGCCCGGGAGGGCGAGCGGGGGGCGGCACAGATACGCAGTATTTT. Residues: CASSPGGRAGGGTDTQYF.